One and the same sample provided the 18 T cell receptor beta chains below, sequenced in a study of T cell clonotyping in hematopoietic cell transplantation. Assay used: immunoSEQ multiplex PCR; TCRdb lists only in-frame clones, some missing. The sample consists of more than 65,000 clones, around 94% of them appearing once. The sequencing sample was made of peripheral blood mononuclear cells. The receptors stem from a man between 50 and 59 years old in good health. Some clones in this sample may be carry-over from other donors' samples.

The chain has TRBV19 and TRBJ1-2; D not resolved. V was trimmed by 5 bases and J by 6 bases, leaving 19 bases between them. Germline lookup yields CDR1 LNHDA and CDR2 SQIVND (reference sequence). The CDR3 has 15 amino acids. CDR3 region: CASSGSWENGNGYTF. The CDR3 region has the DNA TGTGCCAGTAGTGGTTCCTGGGAAAATGGTAATGGCTACACCTTC.

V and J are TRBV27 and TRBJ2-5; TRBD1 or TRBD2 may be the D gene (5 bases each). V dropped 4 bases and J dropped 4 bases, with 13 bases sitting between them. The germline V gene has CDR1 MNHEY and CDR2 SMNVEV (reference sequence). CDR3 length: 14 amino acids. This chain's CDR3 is CASSYQGDGETQYF. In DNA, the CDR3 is TGTGCCAGCAGTTATCAGGGAGACGGAGAGACCCAGTACTTC.

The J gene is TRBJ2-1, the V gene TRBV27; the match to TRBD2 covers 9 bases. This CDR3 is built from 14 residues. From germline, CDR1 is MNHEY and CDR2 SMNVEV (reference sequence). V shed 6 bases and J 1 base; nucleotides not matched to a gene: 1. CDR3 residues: CASSAGGSYNEQFF. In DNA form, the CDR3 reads TGTGCCAGCAGCGCGGGGGGGTCCTACAATGAGCAGTTCTTC.

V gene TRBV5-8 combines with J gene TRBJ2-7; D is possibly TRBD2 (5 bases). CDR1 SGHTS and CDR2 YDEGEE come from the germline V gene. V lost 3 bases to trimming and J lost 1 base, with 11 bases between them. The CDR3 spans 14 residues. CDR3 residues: CASSYGIQSYEQYF. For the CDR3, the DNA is TGTGCCAGCAGCTACGGGATTCAATCCTACGAGCAGTACTTC.

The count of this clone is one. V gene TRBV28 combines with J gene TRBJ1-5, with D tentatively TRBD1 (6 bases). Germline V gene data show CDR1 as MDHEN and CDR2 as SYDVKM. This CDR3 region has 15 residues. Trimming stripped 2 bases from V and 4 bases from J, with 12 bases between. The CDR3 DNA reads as TGTGCCAGCAGTTTAACGTCCCAGGGGAATCAGCCCCAGCATTTT. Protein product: CASSLTSQGNQPQHF. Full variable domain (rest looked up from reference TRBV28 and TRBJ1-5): DVKVTQSSRYLVKRTGEKVFLECVQDMDHENMFWYRQDPGLGLRLIYFSYDVKMKEKGDIPEGYSVSREKKERFSLILESASTNQTSMYLCASSLTSQGNQPQHFGDGTRLSIL.

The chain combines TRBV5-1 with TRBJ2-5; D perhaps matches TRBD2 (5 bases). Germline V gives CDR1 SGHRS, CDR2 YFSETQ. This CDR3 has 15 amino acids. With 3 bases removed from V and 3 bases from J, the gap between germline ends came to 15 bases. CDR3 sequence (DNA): TGCGCCAGCAGCTCGCGGGTCTCTAAGGAAGAGACCCAGTACTTC. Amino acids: CASSSRVSKEETQYF.

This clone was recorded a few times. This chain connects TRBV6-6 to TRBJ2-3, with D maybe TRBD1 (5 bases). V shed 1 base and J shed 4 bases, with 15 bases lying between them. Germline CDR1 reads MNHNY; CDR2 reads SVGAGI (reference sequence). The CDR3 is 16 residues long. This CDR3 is CASSYYHEGAPDTQYF. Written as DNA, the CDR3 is TGTGCCAGCAGTTACTACCACGAAGGGGCTCCAGATACGCAGTATTTT.

CDR3 nucleotide sequence: TGTGCCTGGAGTTTTGACAGGGAGGTTCAGTACTTC. Amino acid sequence: CAWSFDREVQYF. The chain carries TRBV30 and TRBJ2-4, with D perhaps TRBD1 (7 bases). Germline values: CDR1 GTSNPN, CDR2 SVGIG (reference sequence). This CDR3 comprises 12 residues. Trimming shortened V by 2 bases and J by 11 bases, and 13 bases separated the two germline ends.

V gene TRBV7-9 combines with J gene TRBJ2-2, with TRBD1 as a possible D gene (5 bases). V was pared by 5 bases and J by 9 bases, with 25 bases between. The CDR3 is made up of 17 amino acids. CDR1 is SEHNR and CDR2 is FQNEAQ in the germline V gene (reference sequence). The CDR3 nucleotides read TGTGCCAGCAGCCACGTAGTCTCCGGTCAGGGCGATTGGGAGCTGTTTTTT. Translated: CASSHVVSGQGDWELFF.

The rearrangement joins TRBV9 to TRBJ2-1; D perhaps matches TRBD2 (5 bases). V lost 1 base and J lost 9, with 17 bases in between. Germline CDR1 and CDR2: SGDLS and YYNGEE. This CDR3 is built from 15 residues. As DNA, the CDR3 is TGTGCCAGCAGCGTACTAGCACATAAGGAGGCTGAGCAGTTCTTC. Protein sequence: CASSVLAHKEAEQFF.

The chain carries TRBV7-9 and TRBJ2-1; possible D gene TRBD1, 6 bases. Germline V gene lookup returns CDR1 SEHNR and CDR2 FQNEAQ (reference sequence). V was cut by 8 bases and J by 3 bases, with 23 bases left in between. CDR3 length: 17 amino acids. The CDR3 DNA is TGTGCCAGCTCGAAGGATCGGCCCGGGACAATCTACAATGAGCAGTTCTTC. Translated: CASSKDRPGTIYNEQFF. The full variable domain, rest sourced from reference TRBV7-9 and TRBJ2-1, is DTGVSQNPRHKITKRGQNVTFRCDPISEHNRLYWYRQTLGQGPEFLTYFQNEAQLEKSRLLSDRFSAERPKGSFSTLEIQRTEQGDSAMYLCASSKDRPGTIYNEQFFGPGTRLTVL.

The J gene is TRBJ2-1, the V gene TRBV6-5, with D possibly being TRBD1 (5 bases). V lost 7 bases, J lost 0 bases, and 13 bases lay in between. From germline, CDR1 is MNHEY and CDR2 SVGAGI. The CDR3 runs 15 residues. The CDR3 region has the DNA TGTGCCAGCACCCCACAGGCCACCTCCTACAATGAGCAGTTCTTC. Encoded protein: CASTPQATSYNEQFF.

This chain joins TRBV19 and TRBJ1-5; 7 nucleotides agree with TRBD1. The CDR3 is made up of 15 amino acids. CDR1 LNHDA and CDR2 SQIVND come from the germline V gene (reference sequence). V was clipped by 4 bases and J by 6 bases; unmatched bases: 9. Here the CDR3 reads CASSTTTGISQPQHF. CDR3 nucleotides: TGTGCCAGTAGTACCACGACAGGGATCAGTCAGCCCCAGCATTTT.

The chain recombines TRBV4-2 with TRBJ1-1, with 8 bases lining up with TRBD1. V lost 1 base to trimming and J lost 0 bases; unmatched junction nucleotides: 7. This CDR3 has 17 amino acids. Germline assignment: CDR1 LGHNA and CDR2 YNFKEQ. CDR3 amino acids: CASSQVVTGGMNTEAFF. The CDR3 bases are TGTGCCAGCAGCCAAGTTGTAACAGGGGGTATGAACACTGAAGCTTTCTTT.

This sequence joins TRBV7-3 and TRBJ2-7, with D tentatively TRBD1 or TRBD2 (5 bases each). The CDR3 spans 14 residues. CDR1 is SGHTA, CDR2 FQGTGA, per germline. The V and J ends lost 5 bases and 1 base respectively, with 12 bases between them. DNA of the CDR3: TGTGCCAGCAGCCTGAGTGGGGGTTCCTACGAGCAGTACTTC. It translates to CASSLSGGSYEQYF.

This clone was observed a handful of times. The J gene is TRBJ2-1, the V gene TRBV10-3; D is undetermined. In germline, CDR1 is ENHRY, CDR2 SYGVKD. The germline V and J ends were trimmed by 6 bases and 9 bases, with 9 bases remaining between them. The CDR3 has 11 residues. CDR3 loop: CAIRESSEQFF. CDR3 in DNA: TGTGCCATCAGGGAATCAAGTGAGCAGTTCTTC.

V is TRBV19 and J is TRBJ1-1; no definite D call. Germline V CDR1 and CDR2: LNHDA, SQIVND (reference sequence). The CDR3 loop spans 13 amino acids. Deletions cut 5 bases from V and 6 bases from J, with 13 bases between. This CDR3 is CASSPSVSAEAFF. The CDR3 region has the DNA TGTGCCAGTAGTCCCTCGGTGAGTGCTGAAGCTTTCTTT.

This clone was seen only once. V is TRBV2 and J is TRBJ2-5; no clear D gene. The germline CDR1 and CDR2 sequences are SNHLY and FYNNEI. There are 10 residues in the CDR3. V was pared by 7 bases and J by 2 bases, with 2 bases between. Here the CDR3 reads CASNQETQYF. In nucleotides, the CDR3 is TGTGCCAGCAATCAAGAGACCCAGTACTTC.